Each of the 22 T cell receptor beta chains below was sequenced from the same sample in a study of siplizumab effects on memory and regulatory T cells. Using immunoSEQ multiplex PCR, the repertoire was profiled, and TCRdb retains in-frame clones only, with some absent. The table lists about 94,000 clones, nearly 95% of them singletons. Input material: non-Treg CD4+ T cells sorted from blood. These receptors were collected from a human donor in good health.

The gene calls are TRBV21-1 and TRBJ1-1. TRBV21-1 is classified as a pseudogene. The CDR3 covers 12 residues. The CDR3 protein is CADKWGGTEAFF. The CDR3 nucleotides are TGTGCTGATAAATGGGGGGGCACTGAAGCTTTCTTT.

The genes are TRBV6-1 and TRBJ2-1, with D hard to call. V lost 6 bases, J lost 6 bases, and 9 bases lay in between. The CDR3 consists of 12 residues. Germline loops: CDR1 MNHNS, CDR2 SASEGT. The CDR3 loop is CASRPDRNEQFF. The CDR3 DNA sequence: TGTGCCAGCAGACCCGACCGCAATGAGCAGTTCTTC.

The rearrangement uses TRBV6-5 and TRBJ2-2; 10 bases align to TRBD1. Losses at the gene ends were 5 bases for V and 4 bases for J; bases not matched to a gene: 4. Germline-derived CDR1 and CDR2 are MNHEY and SVGAGI. The CDR3 spans 15 residues. CDR3 protein: CASSGQGVITGELFF. The CDR3 DNA sequence: TGTGCCAGCAGTGGACAGGGGGTGATCACCGGGGAGCTGTTTTTT.

The rearrangement links TRBV5-6 to TRBJ2-1, with TRBD2 as a possible D gene (5 bases). This CDR3 is built from 13 residues. CDR1 is SGHDT, CDR2 YYEEEE, per germline. The V gene lost 3 bases and the J gene lost 12 bases, with 16 bases spanning the gap. The CDR3 sequence is CASSWTGRRMQFF. CDR3 sequence (DNA): TGTGCCAGCAGCTGGACGGGGAGACGAATGCAGTTCTTC.

The chain combines TRBV27 with TRBJ1-1; D perhaps matches TRBD1 (5 bases). Germline loops: CDR1 MNHEY, CDR2 SMNVEV (reference sequence). Trimming took 0 bases from V and 1 from J, leaving 15 bases between them. The CDR3 extends over 17 amino acids. CDR3 bases: TGTGCCAGCAGTTTATCCACAGGCAGATTTGCGAACACTGAAGCTTTCTTT. Protein sequence: CASSLSTGRFANTEAFF.

V and J are TRBV6-7 and TRBJ2-5; D is perhaps TRBD2 (6 bases). TRBV6-7 is placed among ORFs of uncertain function. Trimming pared 7 bases from V and 7 bases from J, leaving 16 bases between. The CDR3 contains 13 residues. The CDR3 nucleotides read TGTGCCAGCAATCTGGGGACCGGGAGGACCCAGTACTTC. This sequence encodes CASNLGTGRTQYF.

This sequence joins TRBV4-2 and TRBJ1-6; D is unresolved. Trimming took off 0 bases at V and 5 bases at J, with 11 bases between the two ends. The CDR3 is made up of 16 amino acids. CDR1 LGHNA and CDR2 YNFKEQ come from the germline V gene. The CDR3 reads CASSQDLAGNNSPLHF. The CDR3 DNA follows: TGTGCCAGCAGCCAAGATCTCGCAGGAAATAATTCACCCCTCCACTTT.

V usage is TRBV7-6 and J usage is TRBJ1-1; 8 nucleotides match TRBD1. The trim removed 8 bases at V and 2 bases at J, leaving 4 bases unmatched. The germline CDR1 and CDR2 sequences are SGHVS and FNYEAQ. This CDR3 comprises 13 residues. Here the CDR3 reads CASWTGRNTEAFF. As DNA, the CDR3 is TGTGCCAGCTGGACAGGGCGAAACACTGAAGCTTTCTTT.

The V gene is TRBV6-1, the J gene TRBJ2-7; TRBD1 matches 7 bases. After removal of 9 bases from V and 7 bases from J, the junction contained 9 bases not matched to a gene. CDR3 size: 12 residues. Germline V gene lookup returns CDR1 MNHNS and CDR2 SASEGT. The CDR3 loop reads CASTDRVGEQYF. The CDR3 nucleotides read TGTGCCAGTACCGACAGGGTTGGGGAGCAGTACTTC.

The V gene is TRBV4-1, the J gene TRBJ2-5; D gene uncertain. CDR3 length: 13 amino acids. V was shortened by 10 bases and J by 1 base, with 13 bases between the two germline ends. The germline CDR1 and CDR2 sequences are MGHRA and YSYEKL. The CDR3 DNA reads TGCGCCACATCGGGCTGGCCCCAAGAGACCCAGTACTTC. It translates to CATSGWPQETQYF.

The chain couples TRBV19 to TRBJ2-4, with D possibly being TRBD1 (6 bases). Germline CDR1 reads LNHDA; CDR2 reads SQIVND (reference sequence). V was pared by 4 bases and J by 2 bases, with 12 bases between. The CDR3 sequence is 15 residues long. The CDR3: CASSTGRGSKNIQYF. The CDR3 nucleotides read TGTGCCAGTAGTACAGGCAGGGGATCCAAAAACATTCAGTACTTC.

The chain joins TRBV6-5 to TRBJ1-2, with D maybe TRBD1 (6 bases). This CDR3 is built from 13 residues. The germline gives CDR1 MNHEY, CDR2 SVGAGI. V shed 6 bases and J shed 3 bases, with 11 bases lying between them. As DNA, the CDR3 is TGTGCCAGCAGGACGGGGGCCTACTATGGCTACACCTTC. Its protein product is CASRTGAYYGYTF.

The chain joins TRBV5-4 to TRBJ2-5; the D is unclear. This CDR3 has 12 residues. V lost 4 bases and J 5 bases, leaving 9 bases between the germline ends. Germline values: CDR1 SGHNT, CDR2 YYREEE (reference sequence). The CDR3 bases are TGTGCCAGCAGCGAACCTGGGGAGACCCAGTACTTC. It yields the protein CASSEPGETQYF.

The CDR3 loop reads CASSLVMETDTQYF. Written as DNA, the CDR3 is TGTGCCAGCAGCTTGGTTATGGAGACAGATACGCAGTATTTT. V is TRBV5-6 and J is TRBJ2-3; no firm D call. V was pared by 0 bases and J by 3 bases, with 8 bases between. Germline V gene sequence: CDR1 SGHDT, CDR2 YYEEEE. The CDR3 is 14 amino acids. Full variable domain (outside the CDR3, taken from reference TRBV5-6 and TRBJ2-3): DAGVTQSPTHLIKTRGQQVTLRCSPKSGHDTVSWYQQALGQGPQFIFQYYEEEERQRGNFPDRFSGHQFPNYSSELNVNALLLGDSALYLCASSLVMETDTQYFGPGTRLTVL.

J is TRBJ2-2 and V is TRBV15, with D tentatively TRBD2 (5 bases). The length of the CDR3 is 16 residues. Germline CDR1 LNHNV, CDR2 YYDKDF (reference sequence). V was pared by 5 bases and J by 5 bases, with 18 bases between. The CDR3 loop reads CATSPPGLSLTGELFF. For the CDR3, the DNA is TGTGCCACCAGCCCCCCGGGGTTGAGCCTTACCGGGGAGCTGTTTTTT.

In its sample, this clone was seen once. In DNA form, the CDR3 reads TGTGCCTGCGGGGGTGGAAACACCATATATTTT. Protein: CACGGGNTIYF. The gene calls are TRBV30 and TRBJ1-3; D is perhaps TRBD1 (5 bases). CDR3 length: 11 residues. Germline V gene data show CDR1 as GTSNPN and CDR2 as SVGIG (reference sequence). Trimming stripped 6 bases from V and 3 bases from J, with 6 bases between.

This chain connects TRBV19 to TRBJ2-2; D gene ambiguous. CDR1 is LNHDA, CDR2 SQIVND, per germline (reference sequence). This CDR3 is 13 amino acids long. Trimming shortened V by 7 bases and J by 6 bases, and 12 bases separated the two germline ends. CDR3: CASMISWAGELFF. The CDR3 DNA reads as TGTGCCAGTATGATCTCGTGGGCCGGGGAGCTGTTTTTT.

The J gene is TRBJ2-5, the V gene TRBV5-4, with TRBD2 matching over 12 bases. The CDR3 contains 16 residues. V shed 4 bases and J 5 bases; nucleotides not matched to a gene: 9. Germline loops: CDR1 SGHNT, CDR2 YYREEE (reference sequence). The CDR3 is CASSPETSGGWETQYF. The CDR3 region has the DNA TGTGCCAGCAGCCCCGAGACTAGCGGGGGATGGGAGACCCAGTACTTC.

The chain recombines TRBV5-4 with TRBJ1-2, with TRBD1 matching over 8 bases. CDR3 length: 14 amino acids. Germline V gene lookup returns CDR1 SGHNT and CDR2 YYREEE (reference sequence). The V segment lost 4 bases and the J segment 3 bases; nucleotides outside the gene matches: 5. The CDR3 region is CASSQGQEYYGYTF. The CDR3 region has the DNA TGTGCCAGCAGCCAGGGACAGGAATACTATGGCTACACCTTC.

The genes are TRBV11-1 and TRBJ2-7, with TRBD2 matching over 10 bases. CDR1 and CDR2 (germline): SGHAT, FQDESV (reference sequence). This CDR3 is 14 amino acids long. Unmatched junction bases numbered 4, after V lost 5 bases and J lost 3 bases. This CDR3 reads CASSDGLADYEQYF. The DNA for the CDR3 is TGTGCCAGCAGCGACGGACTAGCGGACTACGAGCAGTACTTC.

This clone appeared once. This chain connects TRBV9 to TRBJ2-7, with D perhaps matching TRBD2 (5 bases). The germline gives CDR1 SGDLS, CDR2 YYNGEE. Trimming cost V 0 bases and J 7 bases, with 14 bases left between them. The CDR3 is 14 residues long. The CDR3 sequence: CASSVGRGIGEQYF. The CDR3, as DNA: TGTGCCAGCAGCGTAGGTAGAGGGATTGGTGAGCAGTACTTC.

This clone is a singleton in its sample. J is TRBJ1-4 and V is TRBV30; 11 positions agree with TRBD1. This CDR3 spans 14 amino acids. Germline trimming cut 1 base from V and 10 bases from J; bases unmatched to any gene: 5. Germline assignment: CDR1 GTSNPN and CDR2 SVGIG (reference sequence). In DNA form, the CDR3 reads TGTGCCTGGAGTGGGGACAGGGGGTCCGGAAAACTGTTTTTT. Its protein product is CAWSGDRGSGKLFF. Complete variable domain (other parts from reference TRBV30 and TRBJ1-4): SQTIHQWPATLVQPVGSPLSLECTVEGTSNPNLYWYRQAAGRGLQLLFYSVGIGQISSEVPQNLSASRPQDRQFILSSKKLLLSDSGFYLCAWSGDRGSGKLFFGSGTQLSVL.